This TCR beta chain was sequenced in a study of response to subunit inactivated influenza vaccine. Germline V gene sequence: CDR1 ENHRY, CDR2 SYGVKD. The length of the CDR3 is 15 residues. Trimming removed 0 bases from V and 1 base from J, with 9 bases in between. TCRdb re-called the RT-PCR reads through MiXCR, storing one row per CDR3 protein. The data contain 800,000 to 1,000,000 distinct CDR3 sequences, less than 25% of them seen just once; the ten biggest clones take up roughly a tenth. The chain joins TRBV10-3 to TRBJ1-1; D unresolved. Sequencing used PBMCs from blood, obtained 4 to 6 days after vaccination. The clonotype originates from a man over 45 who received an inactivated influenza vaccine. As DNA, the CDR3 is TGTGCCATCAGTGAGTCTGGCCAGCCGAACACTGAAGCTTTCTTT. This gives the protein CAISESGQPNTEAFF.